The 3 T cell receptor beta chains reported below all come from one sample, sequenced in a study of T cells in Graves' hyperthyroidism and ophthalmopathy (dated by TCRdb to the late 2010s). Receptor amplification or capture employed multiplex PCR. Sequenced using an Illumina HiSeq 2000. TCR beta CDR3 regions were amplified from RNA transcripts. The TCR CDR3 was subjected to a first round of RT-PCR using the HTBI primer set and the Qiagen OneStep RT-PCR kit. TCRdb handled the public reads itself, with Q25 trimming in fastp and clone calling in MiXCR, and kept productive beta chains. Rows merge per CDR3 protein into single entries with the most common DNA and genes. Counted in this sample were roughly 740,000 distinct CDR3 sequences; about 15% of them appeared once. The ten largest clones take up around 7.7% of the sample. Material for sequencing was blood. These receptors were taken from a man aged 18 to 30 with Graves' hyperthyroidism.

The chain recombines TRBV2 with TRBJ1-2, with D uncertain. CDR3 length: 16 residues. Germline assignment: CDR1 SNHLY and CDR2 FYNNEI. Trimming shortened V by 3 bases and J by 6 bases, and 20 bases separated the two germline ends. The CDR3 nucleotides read TGTGCCAGCAGTGATTGGGGAATCGTGGTCGCTGATGGCTACACCTTC. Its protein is CASSDWGIVVADGYTF.

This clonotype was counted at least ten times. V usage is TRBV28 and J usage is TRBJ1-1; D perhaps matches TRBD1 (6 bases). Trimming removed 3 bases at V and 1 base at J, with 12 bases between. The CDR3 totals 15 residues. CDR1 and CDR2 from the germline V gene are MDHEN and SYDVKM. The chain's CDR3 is CASSFSQGPNTEAFF. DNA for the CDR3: TGTGCCAGCAGTTTCTCTCAGGGGCCGAACACTGAAGCTTTCTTT.

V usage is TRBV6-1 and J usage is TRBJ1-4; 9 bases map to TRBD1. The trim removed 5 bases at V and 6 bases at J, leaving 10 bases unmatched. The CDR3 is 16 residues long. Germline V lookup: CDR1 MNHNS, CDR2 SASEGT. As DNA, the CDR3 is TGTGCCAGCAGTCAACCCAGGGACAGGGCGGATGAAAAACTGTTTTTT. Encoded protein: CASSQPRDRADEKLFF.